This paragraph covers one T cell receptor (beta chain) sequence. Seattle patients were enrolled during active infection and followed longitudinally. This specimen belongs to a study of blood T cell repertoires in COVID-19. Profiling relied on immunoSEQ multiplex PCR, and the TCRdb table lists in-frame clones only, not all of them. This sample yields 210,000 or so clones, of which around 89% are seen a single time; 2% to 3% belongs to the top ten. The CDR3 consists of 12 residues. CDR1 and CDR2 from the germline V gene are LNHDA and SQIVND (reference sequence). Deletions cut 7 bases from V and 6 bases from J, with 12 bases between.

This sequence was found in a man aged 30 to 45 with COVID-19, enrolled during active disease. The source material was peripheral blood. This chain uses TRBV19 with TRBJ1-2, with a possible D match to TRBD1 (6 bases). The DNA for the CDR3 is TGTGCCAGTATCCACAGGGACCATGGCTACACCTTC. Protein sequence: CASIHRDHGYTF.